The entry below gives a single T cell receptor beta chain sequence along with its context. The assay was immunoSEQ multiplex PCR, and TCRdb's table has in-frame clones only and misses some. The repertoire holds over 60,000 clones, more than 75% seen once, with about 19% in the top ten. These data come from a study of blood T cell repertoires in COVID-19. Study overall: Sources were T cells, B-cell-depleted T cells, or PBMCs; the material itself was cDNA or gDNA.

Germline V CDR1 and CDR2: SEHNR, FQNEAQ (reference sequence). V dropped 3 bases and J dropped 7 bases, with 6 bases sitting between them. CDR3 length: 12 amino acids. The sample taken for sequencing was peripheral blood. The V and J genes are TRBV7-9 and TRBJ1-4, with D possibly matching TRBD1 (5 bases). This clonotype was sampled from a human donor in a cohort sampled during active COVID-19. DNA of the CDR3: TGTGCCAGCAGCTTCGGGGGTGAAAAACTGTTTTTT. Its protein is CASSFGGEKLFF.